A single sample gave rise to the 25 T cell receptor beta chains below, sequenced in a study of spatial heterogeneity in lung cancer. TCRdb reprocessed the 5' RACE reads with MiXCR, giving one entry per CDR3 protein. The sample carries 55,000 to 70,000 distinct CDR3 sequences, about 5.9% recorded once. This sample's time point: sample taken at primary tumor resection. Here the sequenced sample was PBMCs, taken at surgery. Receptors were obtained from a female donor with early-stage non-small cell lung cancer.

There are many counts of this clonotype. The chain joins TRBV6-1 to TRBJ1-4, with D perhaps matching TRBD1 (6 bases). Germline V gene sequence: CDR1 MNHNS, CDR2 SASEGT. CDR3 size: 15 residues. Trimming pared 3 bases from V and 5 bases from J, leaving 13 bases between. CDR3 nucleotides: TGTGCCAGCAGTGAGGACAGCAACCGAAATGAAAAACTGTTTTTT. Its translation is CASSEDSNRNEKLFF.

This clonotype was picked up a small number of times. The chain combines TRBV2 with TRBJ1-2, with TRBD1 matching over 8 bases. The trim removed 3 bases at V and 5 bases at J, leaving 5 bases unmatched. The CDR3 is made up of 14 amino acids. The germline gives CDR1 SNHLY, CDR2 FYNNEI. The CDR3 DNA reads TGTGCCAGCAGTGAGGACAGGGCATTTTATGGCTACACCTTC. This sequence encodes CASSEDRAFYGYTF. The entire variable domain, with the rest obtained from reference TRBV2 and TRBJ1-2, is as follows: EPEVTQTPSHQVTQMGQEVILRCVPISNHLYFYWYRQILGQKVEFLVSFYNNEISEKSEIFDDQFSVERPDGSNFTLKIRSTKLEDSAMYFCASSEDRAFYGYTFGSGTRLTVV.

In its sample, this clonotype was seen many times. In nucleotides, the CDR3 is TGTGCCACCAGCAGAGAGCGGGGGGCTGAAGCTTTCTTT. The encoded protein is CATSRERGAEAFF. V usage is TRBV15 and J usage is TRBJ1-1; the D gene is possibly TRBD1 (5 bases). With 0 bases removed from V and 6 bases from J, the gap between germline ends came to 8 bases. The CDR3 is 13 residues long. Germline lookup yields CDR1 LNHNV and CDR2 YYDKDF (reference sequence). The variable domain in full, completed from reference TRBV15 and TRBJ1-1, reads DAMVIQNPRYQVTQFGKPVTLSCSQTLNHNVMYWYQQKSSQAPKLLFHYYDKDFNNEADTPDNFQSRRPNTSFCFLDIRSPGLGDTAMYLCATSRERGAEAFFGQGTRLTVV.

This clonotype has ten or more counts. The chain is built from TRBV6-5 and TRBJ2-5, with a weak D call TRBD2 (6 bases). CDR3 length: 13 residues. Germline V CDR1 and CDR2: MNHEY, SVGAGI. Between the trimmed V and J ends, which lost 7 bases and 5 bases, there was a span of 14 bases. CDR3 sequence (DNA): TGTGCCAGCACAAGACTAGTCGGCGAGACCCAGTACTTC. Amino acids: CASTRLVGETQYF.

This clonotype was found many times. The V and J genes are TRBV7-9 and TRBJ1-2, with a possible D match to TRBD1 (5 bases). Trimming left V 2 bases short and J 4 bases short, with 14 bases between. The CDR3 spans 15 residues. CDR1 and CDR2 (germline): SEHNR, FQNEAQ (reference sequence). CDR3 sequence (DNA): TGTGCCAGCAGCTTACCGGGGGAAGGCCCCTATGGCTACACCTTC. As protein: CASSLPGEGPYGYTF.

There are many counts of this clonotype. V and J are TRBV20-1 and TRBJ2-5, with 15 bases lining up with TRBD2. CDR1 is DFQATT and CDR2 is SNEGSKA in the germline V gene (reference sequence). The CDR3 is made up of 17 amino acids. V lost 3 bases and J lost 4; bases outside the gene matches: 9. CDR3 coding DNA: TGCAGTGCTAGCCCAACCGGGACTAGCGGGAGGACAGAGACCCAGTACTTC. Encoded protein: CSASPTGTSGRTETQYF.

This clonotype was counted many times. The rearrangement uses TRBV2 and TRBJ2-1; no firm D call. The V gene's germline CDR1 is SNHLY and CDR2 FYNNEI. The CDR3 is 14 amino acids. Trimming cost V 3 bases and J 5 bases, with 11 bases left between them. CDR3 region: CASSEISPHNEQFF. The CDR3 DNA is TGTGCCAGCAGTGAGATTAGCCCCCACAATGAGCAGTTCTTC. Based on the CDR3 plus reference TRBV2 and TRBJ2-1, the full variable domain is EPEVTQTPSHQVTQMGQEVILRCVPISNHLYFYWYRQILGQKVEFLVSFYNNEISEKSEIFDDQFSVERPDGSNFTLKIRSTKLEDSAMYFCASSEISPHNEQFFGPGTRLTVL.

This clonotype was counted many times. This sequence joins TRBV27 and TRBJ1-1; no firm D call. V was shortened by 5 bases and J by 2 bases, with 3 bases between the two germline ends. The length of the CDR3 is 11 residues. Looked up from germline, CDR1 is MNHEY and CDR2 is SMNVEV (reference sequence). The CDR3 spells CASSPNTEAFF. CDR3 nucleotides: TGTGCCAGCAGTCCTAACACTGAAGCTTTCTTT.

The table lists this clonotype with many counts. This chain uses TRBV6-1 with TRBJ2-7; D possibly matches TRBD1 or TRBD2 (5 bases each). There are 13 residues in the CDR3. CDR1 and CDR2 from the germline V gene are MNHNS and SASEGT. CDR3 protein: CASSQADIYEQYV. The CDR3 DNA reads TGTGCCAGCAGTCAAGCGGACATCTACGAGCAGTACGTC.

In this sample, this clonotype turned up many times. The chain joins TRBV19 to TRBJ2-3; 10 bases are a match to TRBD2. The CDR3 contains 16 residues. Germline V gives CDR1 LNHDA, CDR2 SQIVND (reference sequence). Trimming at V came to 9 bases and at J to 2 bases, leaving 11 bases not matched to a gene. CDR3 in amino acids: CASTQVAGGITDTQYF. For the CDR3, the DNA is TGTGCCAGCACCCAGGTAGCGGGAGGCATCACAGATACGCAGTATTTT.

This clonotype has more than one count but fewer than ten. The CDR3 spells CSVGHYLIQETQYF. The CDR3 DNA follows: TGCAGCGTTGGCCATTATTTAATCCAAGAGACCCAGTACTTC. This sequence joins TRBV29-1 and TRBJ2-5; no firm D call. The CDR3 runs 14 residues. Per the germline V gene, CDR1 is SQVTM and CDR2 is ANQGSEA. The ends were cut back, 4 bases at V and 1 base at J, with 13 bases in the middle.

This clonotype has a count of ten or more. The chain uses TRBV28 and TRBJ2-3; the D call may be TRBD1 or TRBD2 (5 bases each). V lost 8 bases and J 15 bases, leaving 18 bases between the germline ends. Germline-derived CDR1 and CDR2 are MDHEN and SYDVKM. CDR3 length: 11 amino acids. This chain's CDR3 is CASQGDRVLYF. The CDR3 nucleotides read TGTGCCAGCCAAGGGGACCGGGTTTTATATTTT.

A note on this clonotype: A much larger clone differs from this one at a single base, so this may be a read error. The V call is TRBV7-9, the J call TRBJ2-1; a weak D match, TRBD1 (6 bases). Trimming shortened V by 4 bases and J by 5 bases, and 15 bases separated the two germline ends. CDR1 SEHNR and CDR2 FQNEAQ come from the germline V gene (reference sequence). The CDR3 is 15 residues long. This CDR3 is CASSSPGHPHNEQFF. The CDR3 nucleotides are TGTGCCAGCAGCTCCCCGGGACACCCCCACAATGAGCAGTTCTTC.

There are a few counts of this clonotype. The chain recombines TRBV20-1 with TRBJ2-7, with TRBD2 identical over 10 bases. From germline, CDR1 is DFQATT and CDR2 SNEGSKA (reference sequence). This CDR3 spans 15 amino acids. Trimming at V came to 0 bases and at J to 3 bases, leaving 5 bases not matched to a gene. CDR3 in amino acids: CSARDPRTSGYEQYF. The CDR3 DNA follows: TGCAGTGCTAGAGATCCTAGGACTAGCGGCTACGAGCAGTACTTC.

This clonotype came up a few times. The chain joins TRBV15 to TRBJ1-4; the D gene is possibly TRBD1 (5 bases). The V gene's germline CDR1 is LNHNV and CDR2 YYDKDF (reference sequence). This CDR3 contains 15 residues. Between the trimmed V and J ends, which lost 2 bases and 4 bases, there was a span of 11 bases. The CDR3 coding sequence is TGTGCCACCAGCAGACCTAGACAGTTTAATGAAAAACTGTTTTTT. It is translated as CATSRPRQFNEKLFF.

This clonotype was counted a few times. V gene TRBV12-3 or TRBV12-4 combines with J gene TRBJ2-3, with 10 bases identical to TRBD2. The CDR3 spans 14 residues. V was pared by 6 bases and J by 6 bases, with 6 bases of the junction left unmatched. The CDR3, as DNA: TGTGCCAGCAGACTAGCGGGGAGCTGGGATACGCAGTATTTT. Translating it yields CASRLAGSWDTQYF.

This clonotype occurred a few times. The V and J genes are TRBV15 and TRBJ2-3; 9 bases map to TRBD2. CDR3 length equals 17 residues. Germline V gene data show CDR1 as LNHNV and CDR2 as YYDKDF (reference sequence). V lost 2 bases to trimming and J lost 2 bases; unmatched junction nucleotides: 8. CDR3 loop: CATSRTIAGESTDTQYF. The CDR3, as DNA: TGTGCCACCAGCAGAACGATAGCGGGGGAGTCCACAGATACGCAGTATTTT.

V gene TRBV6-5 combines with J gene TRBJ2-3, with a possible D match to TRBD2 (5 bases). CDR1 and CDR2 from the germline V gene are MNHEY and SVGAGI. The CDR3 is made up of 13 amino acids. Trimming stripped 5 bases from V and 3 bases from J, with 9 bases between. The CDR3: CASSHGETDTQYF. CDR3 sequence (DNA): TGTGCCAGCAGTCACGGGGAAACAGATACGCAGTATTTT.

This clonotype was found many times. The genes are TRBV2 and TRBJ2-1; 9 bases fit TRBD2. V shed 3 bases and J 2 bases; nucleotides not matched to a gene: 14. The CDR3 consists of 19 residues. Germline V gives CDR1 SNHLY, CDR2 FYNNEI. This CDR3 is CASSDFSWLAGRTYNEQFF. The CDR3, as DNA: TGTGCCAGCAGTGACTTCAGTTGGCTAGCGGGGCGAACCTACAATGAGCAGTTCTTC. Complete variable domain (other parts from reference TRBV2 and TRBJ2-1): EPEVTQTPSHQVTQMGQEVILRCVPISNHLYFYWYRQILGQKVEFLVSFYNNEISEKSEIFDDQFSVERPDGSNFTLKIRSTKLEDSAMYFCASSDFSWLAGRTYNEQFFGPGTRLTVL.

This clonotype has ten or more counts. V is TRBV5-6 and J is TRBJ2-1; 7 nucleotides match TRBD1. The CDR3 extends over 16 amino acids. Germline V gene sequence: CDR1 SGHDT, CDR2 YYEEEE. V lost 0 bases to trimming and J lost 7 bases; unmatched junction nucleotides: 10. The CDR3 here is CASSLEGGAAVNEQFF. CDR3 bases: TGTGCCAGCAGCTTGGAAGGGGGCGCAGCAGTGAATGAGCAGTTCTTC.

This clonotype has a handful of counts. The chain uses TRBV7-8 and TRBJ2-1, with D possibly TRBD2 on 6 matching bases. V was pared by 2 bases and J by 3 bases, with 17 bases between. This CDR3 comprises 17 residues. Germline V CDR1 and CDR2: SGHVS, FQNEAQ. The CDR3 bases are TGTGCCAGCAGCTTACGATCGGGACTCAAGGGCTACAATGAGCAGTTCTTC. Amino acid sequence: CASSLRSGLKGYNEQFF.

This clonotype was counted many times. This chain connects TRBV3-1 to TRBJ1-2; the match to TRBD1 covers 7 bases. The CDR3 totals 14 residues. Germline V gene lookup returns CDR1 LGHDT and CDR2 YNNKEL (reference sequence). Trimming removed 4 bases from V and 6 bases from J; junction bases left unmatched: 8. The CDR3 sequence is CASSLTMTGNGYTF. The CDR3 coding sequence is TGTGCCAGCAGCCTCACCATGACAGGGAATGGCTACACCTTC.

The chain is built from TRBV5-3 and TRBJ2-3, with a weak D call TRBD1 (6 bases). TRBV5-3 is assigned to the ORF class and has an uncertain function. This CDR3 contains 16 residues. V was clipped by 0 bases and J by 5 bases, with 16 bases between them. The CDR3 DNA reads as TGTGCCAGAAGCTTGGACGGACAGCCGCCCAAAGATACGCAGTATTTT. Its translation is CARSLDGQPPKDTQYF.

This clonotype was found many times. For the CDR3, the DNA is TGCAGTGCTAAGTCCGGGGGGAACACTGAAGCTTTCTTT. This codes for CSAKSGGNTEAFF. V gene TRBV20-1 combines with J gene TRBJ1-1, with a tentative D call TRBD1 (5 bases). Looked up from germline, CDR1 is DFQATT and CDR2 is SNEGSKA (reference sequence). The V end was cut by 4 bases, the J end by 1 base, with 10 bases between. This CDR3 spans 13 amino acids.

Only a few counts were recorded for this clonotype. The V gene is TRBV28, the J gene TRBJ2-5; TRBD2 agrees at 7 bases. The length of the CDR3 is 17 residues. Per the germline V gene, CDR1 is MDHEN and CDR2 is SYDVKM. With 5 bases clipped from V and 1 base from J, the junction kept 13 bases outside the gene matches. CDR3: CASSTLMTGGSQETQYF. CDR3 sequence (DNA): TGTGCCAGCAGTACTTTAATGACGGGAGGTAGCCAAGAGACCCAGTACTTC.